This T cell receptor (beta chain) emerged from a study of glioma-infiltrating T cells. Study observations and caveats: Very few CDR3 sequences were shared between tissue and blood. Non-neoplastic patients had below-expected tissue-blood divergence, while all gliomas exceeded expectation.

With respect to this clonotype: No antigen is known for it.

The germline V gene encodes CDR1 MDHEN and CDR2 SYDVKM. The CDR3 has 15 amino acids. V was shortened by 2 bases and J by 13 bases, with 21 bases between the two germline ends. Amplification of TCR alpha and beta CDR3 regions from RNA used iRepertoire nested multiplex PCR. One-step reverse transcription and amplification started from approximately 100-400 ng of tissue mRNA or PBMC total RNA. A single record per CDR3 protein comes from TCRdb applying MiXCR to the multiplex PCR reads. The repertoire holds approximately 110,000 distinct CDR3 sequences, with 25% to 30% as singletons. The sequenced sample was glioma tissue, nonneoplastic brain tissue, or PBMCs (not recorded which). This receptor was identified in a human donor with low-grade glioma or glioblastoma, undergoing nonglioma brain surgery, or in good health (not recorded which). This chain uses TRBV28 with TRBJ1-5, with D possibly TRBD1 on 5 matching bases. The CDR3 coding sequence is TGTGCCAGCAGTTTAAGACAGAATCTTAATCAGCGACAGCATTTT. Protein sequence: CASSLRQNLNQRQHF.